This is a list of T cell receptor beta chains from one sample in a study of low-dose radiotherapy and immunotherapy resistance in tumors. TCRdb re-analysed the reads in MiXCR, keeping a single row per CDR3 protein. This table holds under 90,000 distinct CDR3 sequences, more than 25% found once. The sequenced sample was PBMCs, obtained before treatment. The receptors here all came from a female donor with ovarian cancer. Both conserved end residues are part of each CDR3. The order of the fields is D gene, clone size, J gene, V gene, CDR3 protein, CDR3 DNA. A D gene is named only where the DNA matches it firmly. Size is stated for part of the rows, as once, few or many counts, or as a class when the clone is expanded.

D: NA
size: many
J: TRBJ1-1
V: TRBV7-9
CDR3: CASSHLRGAHTEAFF
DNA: TGTGCCAGCAGCCATCTGCGGGGGGCGCACACTGAAGCTTTCTTT

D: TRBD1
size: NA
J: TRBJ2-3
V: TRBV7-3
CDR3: CASSSGQVHTQYF
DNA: TGTGCCAGCAGCTCCGGACAGGTCCATACGCAGTATTTT

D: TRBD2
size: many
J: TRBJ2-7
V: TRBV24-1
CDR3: CATGGGLGYEQYF
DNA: TGTGCCACCGGCGGGGGGCTCGGCTACGAGCAGTACTTC

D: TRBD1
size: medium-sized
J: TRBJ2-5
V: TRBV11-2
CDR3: CASSTSTGPETQYF
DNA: TGTGCCAGCAGCACATCGACAGGGCCAGAGACCCAGTACTTC

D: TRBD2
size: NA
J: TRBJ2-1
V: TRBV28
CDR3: CASSLIAGDAPGLGFKEQFF
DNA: TGTGCCAGCAGTCTTATCGCGGGGGACGCTCCGGGACTAGGATTCAAGGAGCAGTTCTTC

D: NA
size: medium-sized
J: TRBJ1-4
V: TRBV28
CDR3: CASELNEKLFF
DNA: TGTGCCTCGGAGCTTAATGAAAAACTGTTTTTT

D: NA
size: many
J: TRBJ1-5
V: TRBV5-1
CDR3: CASSLEGRDQPQHF
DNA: TGCGCCAGCAGCTTGGAGGGTAGGGACCAGCCCCAGCATTTT

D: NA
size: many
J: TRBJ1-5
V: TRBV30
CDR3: CAWSPLEGDQPQHF
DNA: TGTGCCTGGAGTCCACTCGAGGGAGATCAGCCCCAGCATTTT

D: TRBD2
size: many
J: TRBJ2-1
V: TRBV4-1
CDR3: CASSPTLSGAYNEQFF
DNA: TGCGCCAGCAGCCCGACATTGAGCGGGGCCTACAATGAGCAGTTCTTC

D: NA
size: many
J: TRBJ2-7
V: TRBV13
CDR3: CASSLDGRAYEQYF
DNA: TGTGCCAGCAGCTTAGACGGCAGGGCCTACGAGCAGTACTTC